This is a list of T cell receptor beta chains from one sample in a study of blood T cell repertoires in COVID-19. Data came from immunoSEQ multiplex PCR; TCRdb stores just in-frame clones and leaves some out. The profile shows about 250,000 clones, around 89% of them singletons. Input material: peripheral blood. These receptors all come from a woman between 25 and 40 years old with COVID-19, enrolled during active disease. CDR3s leave out the opening cysteine and the closing phenylalanine or tryptophan. Some rows mark clone size as missing; the rest say once, few, many or name a class of expanded clone.

CDR3 protein,V gene,clone size
ASSLVGTSGGRDTQY,TRBV7-2,NA
ATSDFSTGVTDTQY,TRBV24-1,NA
ASTQGDSNYNEQF,TRBV6-5,few
ASSLLRAGGTDTQY,TRBV18,NA
ASIPGEQF,TRBV11-3,NA
AISGEGLSTNEKLF,TRBV10-3,NA
ASTPPGGVGEAF,TRBV6-5,NA
ASSLAIGTGYEQY,TRBV27,NA
ASTQMDTQY,TRBV7-9,NA
ASTLRGGAEAF,TRBV19,NA
ASSWGEEQY,TRBV7-2,NA
ASSLRTGEIEKLF,TRBV28,NA
ASSYSGVLPTEQY,TRBV6-5,NA
ASSFPGTIEAF,TRBV5-4,NA
ASSLVGATANEQF,TRBV5-8,NA
ASRGTSGTDTQY,TRBV2,NA
AWRGTLSKDGYT,TRBV30,NA
ATSEQGRGAKNIQY,TRBV24-1,NA
ASSVFPSNDIDTQY,TRBV9,NA
ASSPSGRGGTDTQY,TRBV9,NA
ASSQDIPLKGLAADTQY,TRBV3-1/TRBV3-2,once
ASSLEGQGPDTQY,TRBV5-1,NA
ASSLRRANVQETQY,TRBV5-1,NA
ARTAYSPLH,TRBV27,NA
AWGGTASSYNEQF,TRBV30,NA
ASSRTGPPILAGDYGYT,TRBV11-3,few
ASSDSGGKGTDTQY,TRBV6-4,NA
ASTAEGDMNTEAF,TRBV6-5,NA
ASSGTRQGTDTQY,TRBV5-4,NA
ASYRRGPAIATPGNYGYT,TRBV2,few
ASSVTGTSPYNEQF,TRBV4-2,NA